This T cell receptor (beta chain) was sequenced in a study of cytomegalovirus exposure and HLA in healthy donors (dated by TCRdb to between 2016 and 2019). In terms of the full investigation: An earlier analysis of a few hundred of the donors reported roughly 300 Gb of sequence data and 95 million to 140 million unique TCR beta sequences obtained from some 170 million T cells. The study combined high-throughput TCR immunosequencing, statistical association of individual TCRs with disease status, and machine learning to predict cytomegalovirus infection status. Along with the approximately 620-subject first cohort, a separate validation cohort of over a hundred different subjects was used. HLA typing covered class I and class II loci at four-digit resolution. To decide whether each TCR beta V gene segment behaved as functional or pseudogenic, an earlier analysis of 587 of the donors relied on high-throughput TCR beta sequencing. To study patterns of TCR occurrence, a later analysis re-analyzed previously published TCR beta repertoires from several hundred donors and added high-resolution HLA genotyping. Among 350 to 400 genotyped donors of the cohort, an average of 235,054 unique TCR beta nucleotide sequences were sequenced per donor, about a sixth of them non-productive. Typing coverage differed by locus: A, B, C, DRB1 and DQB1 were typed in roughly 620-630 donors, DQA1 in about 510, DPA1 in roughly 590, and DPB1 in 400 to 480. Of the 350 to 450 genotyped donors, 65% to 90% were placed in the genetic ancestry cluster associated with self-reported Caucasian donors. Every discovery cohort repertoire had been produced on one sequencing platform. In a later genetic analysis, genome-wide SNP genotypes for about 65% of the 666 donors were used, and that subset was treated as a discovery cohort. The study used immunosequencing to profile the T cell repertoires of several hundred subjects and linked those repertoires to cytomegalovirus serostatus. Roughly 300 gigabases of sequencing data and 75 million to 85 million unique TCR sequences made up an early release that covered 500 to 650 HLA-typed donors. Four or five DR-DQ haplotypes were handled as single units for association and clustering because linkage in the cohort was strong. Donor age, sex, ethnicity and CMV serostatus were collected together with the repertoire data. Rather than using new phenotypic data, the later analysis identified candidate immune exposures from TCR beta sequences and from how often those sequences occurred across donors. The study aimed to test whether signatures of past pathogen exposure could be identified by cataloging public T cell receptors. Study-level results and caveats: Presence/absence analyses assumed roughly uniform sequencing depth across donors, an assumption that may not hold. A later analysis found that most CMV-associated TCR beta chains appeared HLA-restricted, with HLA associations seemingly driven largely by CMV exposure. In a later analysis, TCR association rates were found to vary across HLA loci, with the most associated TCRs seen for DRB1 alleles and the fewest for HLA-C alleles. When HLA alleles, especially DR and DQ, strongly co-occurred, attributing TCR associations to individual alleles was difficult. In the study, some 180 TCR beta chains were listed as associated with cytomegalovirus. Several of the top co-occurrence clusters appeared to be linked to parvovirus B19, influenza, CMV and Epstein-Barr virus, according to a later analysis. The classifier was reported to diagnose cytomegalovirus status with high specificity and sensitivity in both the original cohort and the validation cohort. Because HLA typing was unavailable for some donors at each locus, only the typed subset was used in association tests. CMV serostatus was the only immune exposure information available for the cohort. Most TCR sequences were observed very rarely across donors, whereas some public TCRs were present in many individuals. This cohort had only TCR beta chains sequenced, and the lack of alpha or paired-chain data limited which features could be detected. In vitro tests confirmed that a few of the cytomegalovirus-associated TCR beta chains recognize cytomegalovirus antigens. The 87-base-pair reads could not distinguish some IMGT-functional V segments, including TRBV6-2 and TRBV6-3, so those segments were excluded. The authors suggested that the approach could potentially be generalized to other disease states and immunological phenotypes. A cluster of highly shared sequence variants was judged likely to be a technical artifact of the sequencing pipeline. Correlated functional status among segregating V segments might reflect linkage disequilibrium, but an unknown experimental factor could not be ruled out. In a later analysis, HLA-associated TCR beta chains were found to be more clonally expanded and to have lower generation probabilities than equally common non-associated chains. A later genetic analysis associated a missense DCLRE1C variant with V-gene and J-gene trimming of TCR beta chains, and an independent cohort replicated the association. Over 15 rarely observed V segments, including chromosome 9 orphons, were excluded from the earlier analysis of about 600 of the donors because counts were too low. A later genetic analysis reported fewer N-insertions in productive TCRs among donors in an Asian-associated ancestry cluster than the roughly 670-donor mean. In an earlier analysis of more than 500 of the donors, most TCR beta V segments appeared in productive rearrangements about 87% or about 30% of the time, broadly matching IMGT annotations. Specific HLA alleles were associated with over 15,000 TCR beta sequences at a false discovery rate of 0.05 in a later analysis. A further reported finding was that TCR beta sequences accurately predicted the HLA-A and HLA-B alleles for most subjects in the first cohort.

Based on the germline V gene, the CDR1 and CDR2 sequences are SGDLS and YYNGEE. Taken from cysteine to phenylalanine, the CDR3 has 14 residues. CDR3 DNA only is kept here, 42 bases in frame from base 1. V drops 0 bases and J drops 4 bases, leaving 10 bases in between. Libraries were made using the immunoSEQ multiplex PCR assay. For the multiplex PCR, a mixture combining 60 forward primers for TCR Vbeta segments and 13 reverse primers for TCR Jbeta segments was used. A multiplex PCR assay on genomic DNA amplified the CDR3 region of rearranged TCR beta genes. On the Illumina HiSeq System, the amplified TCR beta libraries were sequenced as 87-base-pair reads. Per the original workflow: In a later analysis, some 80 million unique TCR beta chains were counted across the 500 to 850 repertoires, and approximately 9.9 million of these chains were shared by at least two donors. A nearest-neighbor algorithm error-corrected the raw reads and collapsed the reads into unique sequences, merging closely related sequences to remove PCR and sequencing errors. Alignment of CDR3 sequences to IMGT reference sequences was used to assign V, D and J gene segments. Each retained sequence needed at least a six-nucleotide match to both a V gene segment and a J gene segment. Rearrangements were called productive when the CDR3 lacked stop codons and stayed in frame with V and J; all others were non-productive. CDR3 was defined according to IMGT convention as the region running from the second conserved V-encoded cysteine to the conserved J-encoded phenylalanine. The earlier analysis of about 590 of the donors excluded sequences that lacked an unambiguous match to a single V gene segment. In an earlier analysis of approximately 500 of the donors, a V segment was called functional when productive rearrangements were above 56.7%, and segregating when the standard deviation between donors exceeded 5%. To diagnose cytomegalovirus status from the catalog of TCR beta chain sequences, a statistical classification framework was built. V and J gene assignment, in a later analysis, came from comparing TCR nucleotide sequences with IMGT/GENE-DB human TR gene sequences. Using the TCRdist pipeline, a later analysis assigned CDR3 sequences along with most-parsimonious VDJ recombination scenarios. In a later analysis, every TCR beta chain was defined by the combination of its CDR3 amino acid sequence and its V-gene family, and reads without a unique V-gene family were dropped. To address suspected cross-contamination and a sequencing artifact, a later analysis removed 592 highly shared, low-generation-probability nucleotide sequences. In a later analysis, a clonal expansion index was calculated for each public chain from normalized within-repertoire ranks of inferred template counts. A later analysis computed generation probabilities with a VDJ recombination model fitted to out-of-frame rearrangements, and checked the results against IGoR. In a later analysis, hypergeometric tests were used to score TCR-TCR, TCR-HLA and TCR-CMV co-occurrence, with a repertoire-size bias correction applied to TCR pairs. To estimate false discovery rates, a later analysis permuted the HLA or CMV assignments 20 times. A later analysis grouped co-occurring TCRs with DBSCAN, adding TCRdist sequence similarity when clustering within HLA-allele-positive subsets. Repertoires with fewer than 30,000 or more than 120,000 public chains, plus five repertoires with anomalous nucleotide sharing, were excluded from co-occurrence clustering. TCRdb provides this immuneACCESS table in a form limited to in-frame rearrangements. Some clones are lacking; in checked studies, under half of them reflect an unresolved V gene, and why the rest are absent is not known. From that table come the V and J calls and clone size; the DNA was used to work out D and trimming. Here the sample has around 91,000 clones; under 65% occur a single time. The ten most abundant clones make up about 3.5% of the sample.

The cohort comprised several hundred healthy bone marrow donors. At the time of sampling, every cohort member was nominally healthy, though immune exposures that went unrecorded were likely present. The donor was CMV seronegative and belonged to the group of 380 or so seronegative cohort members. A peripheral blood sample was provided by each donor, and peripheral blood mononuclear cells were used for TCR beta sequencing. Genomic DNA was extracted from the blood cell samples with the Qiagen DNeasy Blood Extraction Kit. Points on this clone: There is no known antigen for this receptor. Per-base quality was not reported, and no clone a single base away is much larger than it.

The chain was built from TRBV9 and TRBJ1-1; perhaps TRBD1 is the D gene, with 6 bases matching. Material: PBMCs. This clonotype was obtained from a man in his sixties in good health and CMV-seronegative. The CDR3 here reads CASSVGGGATEAFF. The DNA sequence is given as TGTGCCAGCAGCGTAGGAGGGGGGGCCACTGAAGCTTTCTTT.